Below are 2 T cell receptor beta chains sequenced from a single sample in a study of OX40 agonist ivuxolimab in advanced cancers. Here immunoSEQ multiplex PCR was the method, and the copy in TCRdb shows in-frame clones only, minus some. Of some 35,000 clones in the sample, around 87% are singletons; the top ten hold around 33%. Sequences were derived from CD4+ or CD8+ T cells sorted from blood, sampled in a trial of the OX40 agonist ivuxolimab. The source of these receptors is an adult with an advanced solid tumor such as melanoma, head and neck, liver or kidney cancer.

The chain is built from TRBV6-1 and TRBJ1-4, with 8 bases aligning to TRBD1. In germline, CDR1 is MNHNS, CDR2 SASEGT. This CDR3 spans 14 amino acids. With V trimmed by 6 bases and J by 3 bases, 3 bases remained unmatched. As DNA, the CDR3 is TGTGCCAGCAGAGGGACAGGAGCTAATGAAAAACTGTTTTTT. As protein: CASRGTGANEKLFF.

The chain is built from TRBV7-2 and TRBJ1-5; D is possibly TRBD1 (6 bases). The CDR3 sequence is 14 residues long. The ends were cut back, 5 bases at V and 7 bases at J, with 15 bases in the middle. The germline gives CDR1 SGHTA, CDR2 FQGNSA. As DNA, the CDR3 is TGTGCCAGCAGCCCAGGGGCCGGGGAACAGCCCCAGCATTTT. This translates into CASSPGAGEQPQHF.